One and the same sample provided the 15 T cell receptor beta chains below, sequenced in a study of molecular identifiers for immune sequencing clone quantification. TCRdb processed the PCR reads anew with MiXCR; each CDR3 protein has one entry. The sample carries about 320,000 distinct CDR3 sequences, roughly a quarter recorded once. Specimen: naive CD8+ T cells from blood, with Jurkat cell RNA spiked in. This sample's subset: FACS-sorted CD8+CD4-CCR7+CD45RA+ naive T cells. All receptors come from a human donor in good health. Some libraries in this study had Jurkat cell RNA spiked in.

With regard to this clonotype: Its ends do not fully match the called genes, so a read error is possible. The rearrangement joins TRBV25-1 to TRBJ2-1; 7 bases agree with TRBD2. Germline loops: CDR1 MGHDK, CDR2 SYGVNS. The length of the CDR3 is 17 residues. The CDR3 DNA is TGTGTCAGCAGTGAAATCGCGGTCGGGAGGAACTACAATGAGCAGTTCTTC. Its protein product is CVSSEIAVGRNYNEQFF. The whole variable domain, filled in from reference TRBV25-1 and TRBJ2-1, reads EADIYQTPRYLVIGTGKKITLECSQTMGHDKMYWYQQDPGMELHLIHYSYGVNSTEKGDLSSESTVSRIRTEHFPLTLESARPSHTSQYLCVSSEIAVGRNYNEQFFGPGTRLTVL.

The chain uses TRBV20-1 and TRBJ2-7; D gene ambiguous. Germline V gene data show CDR1 as DFQATT and CDR2 as SNEGSKA (reference sequence). Trimming pared 3 bases from V and 0 bases from J, leaving 9 bases between. CDR3 length: 13 amino acids. CDR3 sequence reads: CSARWADSYEQYF. The DNA for the CDR3 is TGCAGTGCTAGGTGGGCAGACTCCTACGAGCAGTACTTC.

This clonotype showed up just a few times. The gene calls are TRBV27 and TRBJ2-7; D possibly uses TRBD1 or TRBD2 (5 bases each). The CDR3 runs to 16 residues. Germline V CDR1 and CDR2: MNHEY, SMNVEV (reference sequence). V was pared by 4 bases and J by 1 base, with 17 bases between. DNA of the CDR3: TGTGCCAGCAGTTGGGGACCGCCCCGTGCGTCCTACGAGCAGTACTTC. Amino acid sequence: CASSWGPPRASYEQYF.

This clonotype has a count of ten or more. In DNA form, the CDR3 reads TGTGCCAGCAGCCCGAACGACCCGGGACTAGCGGGATACGAGACCCAGTACTTC. Amino acids: CASSPNDPGLAGYETQYF. The V and J genes are TRBV7-9 and TRBJ2-5, with TRBD2 identical over 13 bases. Germline CDR1 and CDR2: SEHNR and FQNEAQ (reference sequence). The ends lost 5 bases at V and 5 bases at J; junction bases unmatched: 14. The CDR3 has 18 residues. Complete variable domain (other parts from reference TRBV7-9 and TRBJ2-5): DTGVSQNPRHKITKRGQNVTFRCDPISEHNRLYWYRQTLGQGPEFLTYFQNEAQLEKSRLLSDRFSAERPKGSFSTLEIQRTEQGDSAMYLCASSPNDPGLAGYETQYFGPGTRLLVL.

This chain uses TRBV11-2 with TRBJ2-1; D not resolved. The CDR3 loop spans 15 amino acids. Trimming removed 5 bases from V and 8 bases from J, with 19 bases in between. CDR1 and CDR2 from the germline V gene are SGHAT and FQNNGV. This CDR3 reads CASSHKTPLRHEQFF. The DNA of the CDR3 is TGTGCCAGCAGCCATAAAACCCCCTTAAGACATGAGCAGTTCTTC.

This clonotype turned up a few times. The J gene is TRBJ1-3, the V gene TRBV4-3; D unresolved. Germline assignment: CDR1 LGHNA and CDR2 YSLEER. V lost 0 bases and J 3 bases, leaving 12 bases between the germline ends. CDR3 length equals 16 residues. The CDR3 is CASSQDTRAFGNTIYF. Here the CDR3 DNA reads TGCGCCAGCAGCCAAGATACCCGGGCTTTTGGAAACACCATATATTTT.

V gene TRBV7-8 combines with J gene TRBJ2-1; no firm D call. The CDR3 runs 20 residues. Germline-derived CDR1 and CDR2 are SGHVS and FQNEAQ. The V end was cut by 0 bases, the J end by 5 bases, with 26 bases between. The CDR3 sequence: CASSLALAPSRYERDNEQFF. The CDR3 nucleotides read TGTGCCAGCAGCTTAGCTCTCGCACCTTCCCGTTACGAGAGAGACAATGAGCAGTTCTTC.

Of note for this clonotype: A much larger clone differs by one base, so this may be a read error. This chain links TRBV6-5 with TRBJ2-1; 10 nucleotides line up with TRBD1. The germline V gene has CDR1 MNHEY and CDR2 SVGAGI. The CDR3 totals 15 residues. CDR3 in amino acids: CASSSGTGDYNAQFF. The CDR3 DNA reads TGTGCCAGCAGTTCCGGGACAGGGGACTACAATGCGCAGTTCTTC.

Comments on this clonotype: At one end the junction does not follow the germline gene, possibly because of a read error. The chain uses TRBV19 and TRBJ2-5; D remains ambiguous. Germline V gene data show CDR1 as LNHDA and CDR2 as SQIVND (reference sequence). This CDR3 comprises 15 residues. CDR3 bases: TGTGCCAGTAGTATTTGGGGATTCGGCCAAGGGACCCAGTACTTC. Translated, it gives CASSIWGFGQGTQYF.

Many counts were recorded for this clonotype. V gene TRBV9 combines with J gene TRBJ2-3, with TRBD1 as a possible D gene (5 bases). The CDR3 covers 16 residues. V lost 4 bases and J 5 bases, leaving 20 bases between the germline ends. Germline values: CDR1 SGDLS, CDR2 YYNGEE. The CDR3 DNA reads as TGTGCCAGCAGCACGACCCTGGACACCTCAGAAGATACGCAGTATTTT. This encodes CASSTTLDTSEDTQYF.

Only a few counts were recorded for this clonotype. The rearrangement uses TRBV28 and TRBJ1-5; D ambiguous. CDR1 and CDR2 from the germline V gene are MDHEN and SYDVKM. CDR3 length equals 15 residues. Trimming pared 5 bases from V and 4 bases from J, leaving 15 bases between. The DNA of the CDR3 is TGTGCCAGCAGTACCTACAGAAGTCTAAATCAGCCCCAGCATTTT. As protein: CASSTYRSLNQPQHF.

V gene TRBV11-1 combines with J gene TRBJ2-7, with 9 bases matching TRBD1. This CDR3 region has 16 residues. With 3 bases clipped from V and 4 bases from J, the junction kept 10 bases outside the gene matches. Germline-derived CDR1 and CDR2 are SGHAT and FQDESV (reference sequence). The CDR3 reads CASSFRPQGAFYEQYF. CDR3 bases: TGTGCCAGCAGCTTTCGCCCACAGGGGGCGTTTTACGAGCAGTACTTC.

This clonotype has at least ten counts. The chain links TRBV4-3 to TRBJ2-1, with 7 bases aligning to TRBD2. The J segment lost 2 bases and the V segment lost 0 bases, leaving 7 bases of the junction unmatched. CDR3 length: 17 residues. Germline V CDR1 and CDR2: LGHNA, YSLEER. CDR3 bases: TGCGCCAGCAGCCAAGAGTTTGCGGGAGCCGCCTACAATGAGCAGTTCTTC. This gives the protein CASSQEFAGAAYNEQFF.

Details on this clonotype: This may be a read error, as it is one base from a much larger clone. The CDR3 DNA follows: TGTGCCAGCCCGTCGGGGGGCGGCAACTATGGCTACGCCTTC. It translates to CASPSGGGNYGYAF. V gene TRBV25-1 combines with J gene TRBJ1-2, with a possible D match to TRBD1 (6 bases). The CDR3 has 14 amino acids. Germline-derived CDR1 and CDR2 are MGHDK and SYGVNS.

This clonotype showed up many times. V is TRBV29-1 and J is TRBJ2-6; D gene ambiguous. This CDR3 has 15 residues. Trimming cost V 2 bases and J 0 bases, with 8 bases left between them. Germline-derived CDR1 and CDR2 are SQVTM and ANQGSEA. For the CDR3, the DNA is TGCAGCGTTGAAAGACCGAGCTCTGGGGCCAACGTCCTGACTTTC. As protein: CSVERPSSGANVLTF.